Each of the 15 T cell receptor beta chains below was sequenced from the same sample in a study of blood T cells in healthy people across ages (dated by TCRdb to about 2015). Libraries came from 5' RACE. The instrument given in TCRdb is Illumina HiSeq 2500. The second PCR ran for about 6 to 11 cycles and used a J-beta primer mix along with a sample-barcoded 5' primer. The public reads were reanalyzed by TCRdb: fastp trimming at Q25, MiXCR alignment, in-frame beta chains only. Each CDR3 protein appears once, grouped with its most common genes and DNA. For this sample the table gives approximately 780,000 distinct CDR3 sequences, of which around 24% were detected only once. Clones ranked in the top ten supply about 3% of the sample. This sample was shared with a second study, whose subject was T cells of mothers and their children.

The sequencing input was blood. The source is a boy aged 5-17 years in good health.

About this clonotype itself: Germline and junction disagree at one end, which may indicate a read error. The V gene is TRBV6-6, the J gene TRBJ2-7; D unclear. CDR1 and CDR2 from the germline V gene are MNHNY and SVGAGI (reference sequence). The CDR3 is 12 amino acids. The CDR3 nucleotides read TGTGCCAGCAGTCCCGAACGCGGTCCAAGGCACTTC. This sequence encodes CASSPERGPRHF.

The gene calls are TRBV6-6 and TRBJ2-5; possibly TRBD1 for D (6 bases). This CDR3 has 13 amino acids. V shed 0 bases and J shed 11 bases, with 13 bases lying between them. Germline V CDR1 and CDR2: MNHNY, SVGAGI (reference sequence). In DNA, the CDR3 is TGTGCCAGCAGTTACTCCGGGACACCGCATCAGTACTTC. Encoded protein: CASSYSGTPHQYF.

The V and J genes are TRBV2 and TRBJ2-5; 7 positions agree with TRBD1. CDR1 and CDR2 from the germline V gene are SNHLY and FYNNEI. The CDR3 contains 12 residues. J gave up 5 bases and V 9 bases, and 6 bases lay outside the gene matches. The CDR3 here is CARSGGVETQYF. In DNA, the CDR3 is TGTGCCAGGTCAGGGGGTGTGGAGACCCAGTACTTC.

The chain has TRBV12-3 or TRBV12-4 and TRBJ2-3, with a tentative D call TRBD1 (6 bases). CDR3 size: 15 residues. V shed 4 bases and J shed 10 bases, with 21 bases lying between them. The CDR3 loop reads CASSSRGPHLEAQYF. CDR3 nucleotide sequence: TGTGCCAGCAGTTCCAGGGGACCCCACCTGGAGGCGCAGTATTTT.

This rearrangement joins TRBV9 to TRBJ1-5; the D is unclear. Between the trimmed V and J ends, which lost 0 bases and 0 bases, there was a span of 7 bases. Looked up from germline, CDR1 is SGDLS and CDR2 is YYNGEE. The CDR3 runs 15 residues. The CDR3 loop is CASSVGRDSNQPQHF. The CDR3 nucleotides are TGTGCCAGCAGCGTAGGTCGAGATAGCAATCAGCCCCAGCATTTT.

The rearrangement links TRBV12-3 or TRBV12-4 to TRBJ1-6; 7 positions agree with TRBD1. J gave up 14 bases and V 3 bases, and 1 base lay outside the gene matches. The CDR3 length is 11 residues. This chain's CDR3 is CASSFGTALHF. The CDR3 bases are TGTGCCAGCAGTTTCGGGACAGCCCTCCACTTT.

The CDR3 nucleotides read TGTGCCAGCAGTTTACAGGGGCAGACCTATGGCTACACCTTC. This codes for CASSLQGQTYGYTF. The V and J genes are TRBV25-1 and TRBJ1-2; TRBD1 matches at 7 bases. The ends lost 5 bases at V and 4 bases at J; junction bases unmatched: 7. CDR1 and CDR2 (germline): MGHDK, SYGVNS. CDR3 length equals 14 residues.

As to this clonotype: One end of the junction fails to match germline, which may point to a read error. V gene TRBV5-6 combines with J gene TRBJ2-1; 16 bases agree with TRBD2. Germline-derived CDR1 and CDR2 are SGHDT and YYEEEE. CDR3 length equals 19 residues. The CDR3 protein is CASSYPGLAGGRTYNEQFF. DNA of the CDR3: TGTGCCAGCAGCTATCCGGGACTAGCGGGAGGGCGAACCTACAACGAGCAGTTCTTC.

This clonotype appeared a few times. The chain is built from TRBV20-1 and TRBJ2-3, with no clear D. CDR3 length: 13 amino acids. Looked up from germline, CDR1 is DFQATT and CDR2 is SNEGSKA (reference sequence). Trimming took off 4 bases at V and 2 bases at J, with 10 bases between the two ends. The CDR3 bases are TGCAGTGCTAAGAATGTCTACACAGATACGCAGTATTTT. It is translated as CSAKNVYTDTQYF.

This clonotype was counted between two and nine times. An end of the junction differs from the germline gene, which may be a read error. This chain joins TRBV12-3 or TRBV12-4 and TRBJ1-1; D is ambiguous. The CDR3 runs 13 residues. This chain's CDR3 is CASSQIDHTEASF. In DNA, the CDR3 is TGTGCCAGCAGTCAGATCGACCACACTGAAGCTTCCTTT.

The table lists this clonotype with a few counts. V usage is TRBV7-6 and J usage is TRBJ2-5, with TRBD2 matching over 7 bases. Trimming removed 1 base from V and 1 base from J; junction bases left unmatched: 6. The CDR3 loop spans 16 amino acids. The germline gives CDR1 SGHVS, CDR2 FNYEAQ. The CDR3 DNA sequence: TGTGCCAGCAGCTTAGTCGGGGGGTTCTCCCAAGAGACCCAGTACTTC. It codes for CASSLVGGFSQETQYF.

The table lists this clonotype with a few counts. The chain uses TRBV18 and TRBJ1-5; unclear D gene. V was clipped by 6 bases and J by 2 bases, with 14 bases between them. CDR3 length equals 15 residues. Germline V lookup: CDR1 KGHSH, CDR2 LQKENI. The CDR3 sequence: CASSRISGGNQPQHF. The DNA for the CDR3 is TGTGCCAGCTCCAGGATCTCGGGCGGCAATCAGCCCCAGCATTTT.

The chain has TRBV15 and TRBJ2-1, with 11 bases fitting TRBD2. The J call may be mistaken, given a closer DNA end match to TRBJ2-5. There are 17 residues in the CDR3. The V gene's germline CDR1 is LNHNV and CDR2 YYDKDF (reference sequence). The chain's CDR3 is CATSRDRSGGASETQYF. The CDR3 DNA sequence: TGTGCCACCAGCAGAGATCGTAGCGGGGGGGCATCAGAGACCCAGTACTTC.

In this sample, this clonotype turned up a few times. The chain carries TRBV6-5 and TRBJ1-2; no firm D call. The CDR3 totals 15 residues. V lost 4 bases and J 2 bases, leaving 14 bases between the germline ends. Germline V CDR1 and CDR2: MNHEY, SVGAGI. In DNA, the CDR3 is TGTGCCAGCAGTTCCTCAATATACAGCAACTATGGCTACACCTTC. Its protein product is CASSSSIYSNYGYTF.

The chain couples TRBV21-1 to TRBJ1-1; the table's TRBD1 call for D was not verified on the DNA. TRBV21-1 is a pseudogene locus. The CDR3 length is 17 residues. The CDR3 is CASSKVNRGGGNTEAFF. The DNA of the CDR3 is TGTGCCAGCAGCAAAGTTAACAGGGGGGGCGGGAACACTGAAGCTTTCTTT.